These T cell receptor beta chains were read from a single sample in a study of control samples from healthy donors and cancer patients. Sequencing was performed with immunoSEQ multiplex PCR; in TCRdb, only in-frame clones are kept and a portion is missing. The table has roughly 73,000 clones, 80% to 95% seen once. Sequenced: blood. The receptors originated from a woman in her sixties or seventies in good health. The CDR3 runs from the conserved cysteine through the conserved F or W. D genes are given only for firm matches. The size field is filled for only some rows; it gives once, few, many or a size class.

CDR3 DNA | CDR3 protein | J gene | D gene | clone size | V gene
TGTGCCAGTAGAACGACTAGCGGGAGCTCCTACGAGCAGTACTTC | CASRTTSGSSYEQYF | TRBJ2-7 | TRBD2 | . | TRBV19
TGTGCCAGCAGCTGGACAGTCCAAGAGACCCAGTACTTC | CASSWTVQETQYF | TRBJ2-5 | . | . | TRBV6-5
TGTGCCAGCAGCTTCGGACAGGGAGCGACCAAAAACATTCAGTACTTC | CASSFGQGATKNIQYF | TRBJ2-4 | TRBD1 | . | TRBV7-9
TGTGCCAGCAGCTCACCGACAGGGCATGAGCAGTTCTTC | CASSSPTGHEQFF | TRBJ2-1 | TRBD1 | . | TRBV11-3
TGTGCCAGCAGCAAACGCGGGGTTTGGGGCAATCAGCCCCAGCATTTT | CASSKRGVWGNQPQHF | TRBJ1-5 | . | once | TRBV21-1
TGTGCCAGCAGCCGCTTGACCGGAGCGGGAGGGAGACAAGAGACCCAGTACTTC | CASSRLTGAGGRQETQYF | TRBJ2-5 | TRBD2 | . | TRBV14
TGTGCCAGCAGCCCTACCTCGCCAGACAGGAAACTCTATGGCTACACCTTC | CASSPTSPDRKLYGYTF | TRBJ1-2 | . | . | TRBV7-9
TGTGCCAGTAGTCAAGGGGGGATAGGCGCCAATGAGCAGTTCTTC | CASSQGGIGANEQFF | TRBJ2-1 | . | . | TRBV19
TGTGCCAGCAGCCAAGATTTAGGGGGAGGACAGCCCCAGCATTTT | CASSQDLGGGQPQHF | TRBJ1-5 | . | . | TRBV4-2
TGTGCCAGTGGGCACCGACAGGGTTCGGGGAACACTGAAGCTTTCTTT | CASGHRQGSGNTEAFF | TRBJ1-1 | TRBD1 | . | TRBV19
TGTGCCAGCAGCTTAGGGGCTAGCGGTACCTACAATGAGCAGTTCTTC | CASSLGASGTYNEQFF | TRBJ2-1 | TRBD2 | many | TRBV5-6
TGCGCCAGCAGACCGTCTCTGACAGGGTTGAATTCACCCCTCCACTTT | CASRPSLTGLNSPLHF | TRBJ1-6 | TRBD1 | . | TRBV5-1
TGTGCCAGCAGGCGGGGACAGGGTACGGCTGAAGCTTTCTTT | CASRRGQGTAEAFF | TRBJ1-1 | TRBD1 | . | TRBV2
TGTGCCTGGAGTGTACTGAGTCGCACTGACAAAGCTTTCTTT | CAWSVLSRTDKAFF | TRBJ1-1 | . | . | TRBV30
TGTGCCAGCAGCAAAAGTAGCGGGAGGACGTACAATGAGCAGTTCTTC | CASSKSSGRTYNEQFF | TRBJ2-1 | . | . | TRBV21-1
TGTGCCAGCAGCTTAGGGTTTTTTGAAAAACTGTTTTTT | CASSLGFFEKLFF | TRBJ1-4 | . | . | TRBV7-9
TGTGCCTGGAGTATTAATGTCGGGGTCGGAACCTATGGCTACACCTTC | CAWSINVGVGTYGYTF | TRBJ1-2 | . | . | TRBV30
TGTGCCAGCAGCTTTTTTGGATCGGTCAATGAGCAGTTCTTC | CASSFFGSVNEQFF | TRBJ2-1 | . | . | TRBV7-2
TGTGCCAGTAGTATAAACACGAATCAGCCCCAGCATTTT | CASSINTNQPQHF | TRBJ1-5 | . | once | TRBV19
TGTGCCAGCAGGAATGACAGGGGGGTCTGGGCTGGGGCCAACGTCCTGACTTTC | CASRNDRGVWAGANVLTF | TRBJ2-6 | TRBD1 | . | TRBV28
TGTGCCAGTAGTATCGGGGCCGCGGAGACCCAGTACTTC | CASSIGAAETQYF | TRBJ2-5 | . | . | TRBV19
TGTGCCAGCAGCTTGGTCGGGAACACCATATATTTT | CASSLVGNTIYF | TRBJ1-3 | . | once | TRBV5-5
TGTGCCAGCAGGCGGGGGCAATACAATGAGCAGTTCTTC | CASRRGQYNEQFF | TRBJ2-1 | . | . | TRBV12-3/TRBV12-4
TGTGCCAGCAGCACCGACAGGGAAGAGACCCAGTACTTC | CASSTDREETQYF | TRBJ2-5 | TRBD1 | . | TRBV7-3
TGTGCCAGCTCACCCTTTGACCCCTCAGGTTACGAGCAGTACTTC | CASSPFDPSGYEQYF | TRBJ2-7 | . | . | TRBV18
TGCGCCAGCAGCGGATCAGGTAGCTCCTACAATGAGCAGTTCTTC | CASSGSGSSYNEQFF | TRBJ2-1 | . | . | TRBV5-1
TGTGCCAGCAGTAGTAAGGGGATGAACACTGAAGCTTTCTTT | CASSSKGMNTEAFF | TRBJ1-1 | . | . | TRBV6-2/TRBV6-3
TGTGCCAGCAGTTTATTCCAGGGCACAGATACGCAGTATTTT | CASSLFQGTDTQYF | TRBJ2-3 | . | . | TRBV27
TGTGCCAGCAGCTCCCGGACAGGGGATGGCTACACCTTC | CASSSRTGDGYTF | TRBJ1-2 | TRBD1 | . | TRBV7-2
TGTGCCAGCAGCCAAGATTTCGAAGAGACCCAGTACTTC | CASSQDFEETQYF | TRBJ2-5 | . | . | TRBV3-1/TRBV3-2
TGTGCCAGCGGACAGCAAATAGACCAGCCCCAGCATTTT | CASGQQIDQPQHF | TRBJ1-5 | . | . | TRBV19
TGTGCCAGCAGCTTAACTGGGTTAGCGGGAGGTAGCAATGAGCAGTTCTTC | CASSLTGLAGGSNEQFF | TRBJ2-1 | TRBD2 | . | TRBV7-3
TGTGCCATTGGGGGGATGGGCAATCAGCCCCAGCATTTT | CAIGGMGNQPQHF | TRBJ1-5 | . | . | TRBV28
TGTGCCAGCAGTACGTACTCCTCTGGGGCCAACGTCCTGACTTTC | CASSTYSSGANVLTF | TRBJ2-6 | . | . | TRBV5-6
TGTGCCAGCAGCCAGATTTTCAGGGAGAACACTGAAGCTTTCTTT | CASSQIFRENTEAFF | TRBJ1-1 | . | . | TRBV3-1/TRBV3-2
TGCAGCGCTTTGCCGCCAGACTATGGCTACACCTTC | CSALPPDYGYTF | TRBJ1-2 | . | . | TRBV29-1
TGTGCCAGCGACGGTAGGGACACTGAAGCTTTCTTT | CASDGRDTEAFF | TRBJ1-1 | . | . | TRBV6-4
TGTGCCAGCAATCTGGTGAATAATGAAAAACTGTTTTTT | CASNLVNNEKLFF | TRBJ1-4 | . | once | TRBV7-8
TGTGCCAGCAGGATCCGAAGTAGGACTAATGAAAAACTGTTTTTT | CASRIRSRTNEKLFF | TRBJ1-4 | . | . | TRBV28
TGTGCCAGCAGCCCCCAAGTACTAGTCGCCGGGGAGCTGTTTTTT | CASSPQVLVAGELFF | TRBJ2-2 | . | . | TRBV11-2
TGCGCCAGCAGCTTGTTGGGGTCTGCGTCGACCCACGAGCAGTACTTC | CASSLLGSASTHEQYF | TRBJ2-7 | . | few | TRBV5-1
TGTGCCAGCAGTTTACGGGGTGAGGGCACTGAAGCTTTCTTT | CASSLRGEGTEAFF | TRBJ1-1 | . | . | TRBV28
TGCGCCAGCAGCCAAGAGGCATATTACACTGAAGCTTTCTTT | CASSQEAYYTEAFF | TRBJ1-1 | . | few | TRBV4-3
TGTGCCAGCAGCCTAGGTTGGGAGGAGGCCTACGAGCAGTACTTC | CASSLGWEEAYEQYF | TRBJ2-7 | . | once | TRBV6-2/TRBV6-3
TGTGCCAGCAGCCCCCTTGACAGCTATGGCTACACCTTC | CASSPLDSYGYTF | TRBJ1-2 | . | few | TRBV4-2
TGTGCCAGCAGTACAGCTTCCTACGAGCAGTACTTC | CASSTASYEQYF | TRBJ2-7 | . | . | TRBV28
TGTGCCTGGAGTGTACTGGGACTTGGCTACACCTTC | CAWSVLGLGYTF | TRBJ1-2 | . | few | TRBV30
TGTGCCAGCAGCCCGCGACTAGCGGGAGGCGACAATGAGCAGTTCTTC | CASSPRLAGGDNEQFF | TRBJ2-1 | TRBD2 | . | TRBV6-6
TGTGCCACCAGTGATCCGACAGAAAAACTGTTTTTT | CATSDPTEKLFF | TRBJ1-4 | . | . | TRBV24-1
TGTGCCAGCAGCTTAGGGACAGGGGGCCGTCAGCCCCAGCATTTT | CASSLGTGGRQPQHF | TRBJ1-5 | TRBD1 | once | TRBV7-9
TGTGCCAGCAGCCAAGATGGCCGAGCGGGAGGGTTTAAATTTGAGCAGTTCTTC | CASSQDGRAGGFKFEQFF | TRBJ2-1 | TRBD2 | . | TRBV4-2
TGTGCCAGTAGCCCCGGTTATTCTAACTATGGCTACACCTTC | CASSPGYSNYGYTF | TRBJ1-2 | . | . | TRBV19
TGTGCCAGCAGACTGGGACTAGATCCCGGGGAGCTGTTTTTT | CASRLGLDPGELFF | TRBJ2-2 | TRBD2 | . | TRBV27
TGTGCCAGCAGTGAATTCAGGGGAGGCACAGATACGCAGTATTTT | CASSEFRGGTDTQYF | TRBJ2-3 | . | once | TRBV6-1
TGTGCCAGCAGTCCGTGGACAGGGGGCGAGGGCGAGCAGTACTTC | CASSPWTGGEGEQYF | TRBJ2-7 | TRBD1 | . | TRBV6-5